This record covers a single T cell receptor (beta chain). What it recognizes is unknown. The data derive from a study of CD8+ T cells in alopecia areata. Study in general: Treated patients were given oral tofacitinib, which was dosed at 5 to 10 mg twice daily. For treated patients, severity scores reflected the percentage of scalp area affected. General observations from the study: Shared TCR sequences were less clear between patients than in mice, possibly partly from HLA diversity.

The V end was cut by 1 base, the J end by 4 bases, with 10 bases between. Looked up from germline, CDR1 is MNHNS and CDR2 is SASEGT. This CDR3 comprises 14 residues. Treatment defined: oral pan-JAK inhibitor, 5-10 mg twice daily. Patients with alopecia areata provided lesional scalp punch biopsies as well as peripheral blood. The sequencing template was cDNA reverse transcribed from extracted RNA. Generated by immunoSEQ multiplex PCR, the TCRdb table keeps only in-frame clones and is missing some. This repertoire shows more than 150,000 clones, roughly half found once; its top ten account for roughly 9.1%.

This TCR was sampled from a human donor with alopecia areata. The specimen was CD8+ T cells sorted from blood, collected at week 52, from a patient treated with tofacitinib. The chain carries TRBV6-1 and TRBJ1-2, with D perhaps matching TRBD1 (6 bases). This CDR3 is CASSEEDRIYGYTF. The CDR3 coding sequence is TGTGCCAGCAGTGAAGAAGACAGGATCTATGGCTACACCTTC.